The clone carrying this TCR beta chain was picked up many times. Its antigen is as yet unknown. The entry originates in a study of T cells in Graves' hyperthyroidism and ophthalmopathy. PBMCs were collected from an approximately 9.5 ml volume of fresh peripheral blood. The germline CDR1 and CDR2 sequences are MNHEY and SVGAGI. V was shortened by 5 bases and J by 3 bases, with 7 bases between the two germline ends. This CDR3 has 12 residues. The source material, RNA transcripts, was used to amplify TCR beta CDR3 regions. RT-PCR in the first round (using the HTBI primer set) targeted the TCR CDR3. TCRdb re-called the multiplex PCR reads through MiXCR, storing one row per CDR3 protein. The sample has hundreds of thousands of distinct CDR3 sequences, roughly a quarter seen once. Findings of the study overall: Most thyroid clonotypes that were expanded above 0.001 also turned up in blood. Stable hyperthyroidism was separated from ophthalmopathy by a model based on 13 V-J features.

V gene TRBV6-5 combines with J gene TRBJ1-2; no definite D call. Sequences were obtained from blood. This TCR was sampled from a woman in her thirties with Graves' ophthalmopathy. The CDR3 region has the DNA TGTGCCAGCAGTCGCGGGGACTATGGCTACACCTTC. Its translation is CASSRGDYGYTF.